This T cell receptor beta chain was profiled in a study of blood T cell repertoires in COVID-19 (dated by TCRdb to the early 2020s). With respect to the entire study: Samples covering the acute and convalescent phases of COVID-19 were provided by collaborators in the United States, Italy and Spain. The material from the prospective study consisted of cDNA or gDNA derived from T cells, B-cell-depleted T cells, or PBMCs. Deeply sampled blood TCRbeta repertoires from subjects exposed to, actively infected with, or recovered from COVID-19 were included in the dataset. The repertoires were released in a freely available public database intended as a resource for research on the immune response to SARS-CoV-2. The samples were drawn from the first 160 participants of the ongoing ImmuneRACE study and from over 950 subjects provided by 6 global collaborators. A de-identified subject ID, COVID-19 status, age in years and sex were almost always included in the sample metadata. Where HLA class I and class II types were available, the types were taken from metadata supplied by the sample provider, not from assay-based typing. Summary of the overall study and its limitations: Clinical and demographic metadata were provided uncurated, with the amount varying by source and participant.

Including the terminal cysteine and phenylalanine, the CDR3 comprises 15 residues. The sequence is cut down to CDR3 DNA, 45 bases in frame from base 1. From a lookup of the germline V gene, CDR1 and CDR2 are SGDLS and YYNGEE. V and J lose 0 bases and 6 bases, and a span of 13 bases separates them. The immunoSEQ Assay, a bias-controlled multiplex PCR, was used to amplify TCRbeta CDR3 regions from genomic DNA. As for how the authors treated the data: Within the assay, amplification of reference gene primers was used to estimate how many nucleated cells each sample contained. Sequence reads were collapsed and filtered to measure the absolute abundance of every unique TCRbeta CDR3 rearrangement. For each sample, productive Simpson clonality was calculated as the square root of Simpson's diversity index across productive rearrangements. What TCRdb holds here is the immuneACCESS table cut down to in-frame rearrangements. Part of the clones is not present; checked against another copy, under half of the missing clones reflect an unresolved V gene, and the others are unexplained. Clone size and V and J calls were adopted from that table, with D and trimming inferred from the DNA. The sample yields 250,000 or so clones; approximately 86% were counted once. Jointly, the top ten make up approximately 7% of the sample.

Each collaborating institution followed its own protocols to collect whole blood in K2EDTA tubes. For TCRbeta analysis, collaborator samples were shipped as frozen whole blood, as isolated PBMCs, or as DNA extracted from either sample type. Concerning this clone itself: Its cognate antigen has yet to be identified. Per-base qualities were not stored, and no clone one base away is much larger.

The source of this sequence is a woman in her 70s with active or convalescent COVID-19. The chain couples TRBV9 to TRBJ1-5; tentative D gene TRBD1, with 5 bases matching. The source material was peripheral blood. The CDR3: CASSVEGTPGQPQHF. The DNA sequence reads TGTGCCAGCAGCGTAGAAGGGACTCCTGGTCAGCCCCAGCATTTT.